Presented here are 4 T cell receptor beta chains from one specimen sequenced in a study of cytomegalovirus exposure and HLA in healthy donors. The study ran its PCR with 60 Vbeta and 13 Jbeta primers. Data came from immunoSEQ multiplex PCR; TCRdb stores just in-frame clones and leaves some out. The repertoire holds hundreds of thousands of clones, with roughly 80% as singletons. The specimen sequenced was PBMCs. The origin of the receptors is a man younger than 45 in good health and CMV-seronegative.

This chain links TRBV7-3 with TRBJ2-1, with D possibly matching TRBD2 (6 bases). Deletions cut 5 bases from V and 3 bases from J, with 14 bases between. The germline V gene has CDR1 SGHTA and CDR2 FQGTGA. The CDR3 has 15 residues. CDR3 sequence: CASSPAGTDYNEQFF. For the CDR3, the DNA is TGTGCCAGCAGCCCTGCCGGGACTGACTACAATGAGCAGTTCTTC. Filled out from reference TRBV7-3 and TRBJ2-1, the complete variable domain reads GAGVSQTPSNKVTEKGKYVELRCDPISGHTALYWYRQSLGQGPEFLIYFQGTGAADDSGLPNDRFFAVRPEGSVSTLKIQRTERGDSAVYLCASSPAGTDYNEQFFGPGTRLTVL.

The chain couples TRBV6-5 to TRBJ2-3; 10 bases line up with TRBD1. Germline loops: CDR1 MNHEY, CDR2 SVGAGI. V was clipped by 4 bases and J by 6 bases; unmatched bases: 4. The CDR3 contains 14 residues. The CDR3: CASSSTGGLDTQYF. The DNA for the CDR3 is TGTGCCAGCAGTTCGACAGGGGGCCTTGATACGCAGTATTTT.

The chain's CDR3 is CASSLNGLTGVGRAETQYF. CDR3 DNA: TGTGCCAGCAGCTTAAATGGCCTTACAGGGGTTGGACGTGCGGAGACCCAGTACTTC. This chain uses TRBV5-5 with TRBJ2-5; TRBD1 matches 7 bases. Trimming took 2 bases from V and 5 from J; bases not matched to a gene: 21. The CDR3 covers 19 residues. Germline lookup yields CDR1 SGHKS and CDR2 YYEKEE (reference sequence).

The CDR3 nucleotides are TGTGCCAGCAGACCATGGACAGGGGCAAACTATGGCTACACCTTC. This codes for CASRPWTGANYGYTF. The chain is built from TRBV6-1 and TRBJ1-2; 9 positions agree with TRBD1. The J segment lost 2 bases and the V segment lost 6 bases, leaving 7 bases of the junction unmatched. This CDR3 spans 15 amino acids. Germline CDR1 reads MNHNS; CDR2 reads SASEGT.